Presented here are 20 T cell receptor beta chains from one specimen sequenced in a study of blood T cell repertoires in COVID-19. Generated by immunoSEQ multiplex PCR, the TCRdb table keeps only in-frame clones and is missing some. Counted here are 150,000 to 200,000 clones, 86% occurring once; the ten biggest clones make up around 8.6%. The sequenced sample consisted of PBMCs or T cells enriched from blood (not recorded which). The receptors were sampled from a woman in her twenties or thirties who had recovered from COVID-19.

The chain recombines TRBV29-1 with TRBJ2-5; the match to TRBD1 covers 12 bases. CDR3 length equals 14 residues. The ends lost 7 bases at V and 4 bases at J; junction bases unmatched: 7. Germline values: CDR1 SQVTM, CDR2 ANQGSEA. The CDR3: CSAAGTGGLETQYF. The CDR3 DNA follows: TGCAGCGCGGCCGGGACAGGGGGCCTAGAGACCCAGTACTTC.

The rearrangement joins TRBV6-1 to TRBJ2-4, with D tentatively TRBD1 (6 bases). The CDR3 sequence is 14 residues long. Looked up from germline, CDR1 is MNHNS and CDR2 is SASEGT. Trimming cost V 6 bases and J 4 bases, with 13 bases left between them. The CDR3 loop is CASSVGTQKNIQYF. CDR3 sequence (DNA): TGTGCCAGCAGCGTCGGGACACAAAAAAACATTCAGTACTTC.

V and J are TRBV7-9 and TRBJ2-7; possibly TRBD1 for D (5 bases). The CDR3 length is 17 residues. Trimming left V 0 bases short and J 3 bases short, with 18 bases between. Germline V gives CDR1 SEHNR, CDR2 FQNEAQ (reference sequence). The CDR3 sequence is CASSLARKGPLYYEQYF. The DNA of the CDR3 is TGTGCCAGCAGCTTAGCCCGAAAGGGGCCTCTTTACTACGAGCAGTACTTC. The full variable domain, in which reference TRBV7-9 and TRBJ2-7 provide the parts outside the CDR3, is DTGVSQNPRHKITKRGQNVTFRCDPISEHNRLYWYRQTLGQGPEFLTYFQNEAQLEKSRLLSDRFSAERPKGSFSTLEIQRTEQGDSAMYLCASSLARKGPLYYEQYFGPGTRLTVT.

Concerning this clone itself: The sample contains more than one DNA sequence encoding this CDR3. The genes are TRBV28 and TRBJ1-3, with TRBD1 as a possible D gene (5 bases). Germline CDR1 is MDHEN and CDR2 is SYDVKM. Trimming took off 2 bases at V and 4 bases at J, with 9 bases between the two ends. The CDR3 contains 14 residues. CDR3 bases: TGTGCCAGCAGTTTAGGGGGGTCAGGAAACACCATATATTTT. Its translation is CASSLGGSGNTIYF.

This clone was counted a single time. The V call is TRBV5-4, the J call TRBJ2-5; 9 nucleotides line up with TRBD2. This CDR3 comprises 15 residues. V was pared by 5 bases and J by 2 bases, with 7 bases of the junction left unmatched. The V gene's germline CDR1 is SGHNT and CDR2 YYREEE (reference sequence). DNA for the CDR3: TGTGCCAGCAGTACGCGGGAGGGTGGACAAGAGACCCAGTACTTC. Protein sequence: CASSTREGGQETQYF.

The chain employs TRBV5-4 and TRBJ2-2; possibly TRBD1 for D (7 bases). The CDR3 contains 18 residues. Germline V gene data show CDR1 as SGHNT and CDR2 as YYREEE (reference sequence). V was pared by 3 bases and J by 0 bases, with 18 bases between. CDR3 nucleotide sequence: TGTGCCAGCAGCTCCCCGCAGGGGGGCCTCGCGAACACCGGGGAGCTGTTTTTT. Its translation is CASSSPQGGLANTGELFF.

The gene calls are TRBV5-1 and TRBJ2-5; TRBD2 aligns across 13 bases. The length of the CDR3 is 17 residues. After removal of 2 bases from V and 5 bases from J, the junction contained 9 bases not matched to a gene. Germline assignment: CDR1 SGHRS and CDR2 YFSETQ. The CDR3 reads CASSFGGTSGMSETQYF. The CDR3, as DNA: TGCGCCAGCAGCTTTGGGGGGACTAGCGGGATGAGTGAGACCCAGTACTTC.

The chain carries TRBV20-1 and TRBJ2-5, with D unclear. The germline V gene encodes CDR1 DFQATT and CDR2 SNEGSKA (reference sequence). The CDR3 runs to 10 residues. V lost 4 bases, J lost 10 bases, and 10 bases lay in between. The CDR3 DNA follows: TGCAGTGCTACGGTACAGAGCCAGTACTTC. It codes for CSATVQSQYF.

The table lists this clone with a count of one. The CDR3 sequence is CASSQTTEETQYF. The CDR3 nucleotides read TGCGCCAGCAGCCAGACTACTGAAGAGACCCAGTACTTC. The V gene is TRBV5-1, the J gene TRBJ2-5; D perhaps matches TRBD2 (5 bases). CDR1 is SGHRS, CDR2 YFSETQ, per germline. The length of the CDR3 is 13 residues. V was shortened by 4 bases and J by 3 bases, with 10 bases between the two germline ends.

J is TRBJ2-1 and V is TRBV2, with 8 bases aligning to TRBD1. Germline V gene data show CDR1 as SNHLY and CDR2 as FYNNEI. This CDR3 contains 18 residues. Unmatched junction bases numbered 16, after V lost 8 bases and J lost 1 base. CDR3 sequence reads: CASSQANVRDRSYNEQFF. The CDR3 DNA sequence: TGTGCCAGCTCCCAGGCCAATGTCCGGGACAGGTCCTACAATGAGCAGTTCTTC.

The V gene is TRBV28, the J gene TRBJ1-2; TRBD1 matches 11 bases. V was clipped by 4 bases and J by 6 bases; unmatched bases: 7. The CDR3 extends over 15 amino acids. CDR1 and CDR2 from the germline V gene are MDHEN and SYDVKM. CDR3 region: CASSSLPGQGDGYTF. CDR3 bases: TGTGCCAGCAGTTCTCTACCGGGACAGGGGGATGGCTACACCTTC.

V usage is TRBV9 and J usage is TRBJ2-7; TRBD2 matches 10 bases. The CDR3 has 15 residues. The junction had 3 bases not matched to a gene; V was cut back by 1 base and J by 2 bases. The germline V gene encodes CDR1 SGDLS and CDR2 YYNGEE. The CDR3 reads CASSVQAGGPYEQYF. The CDR3 nucleotides are TGTGCCAGCAGCGTACAAGCGGGAGGGCCCTACGAGCAGTACTTC.

This chain links TRBV12-3 or TRBV12-4 with TRBJ2-7, with a possible D match to TRBD2 (5 bases). There are 13 residues in the CDR3. The V and J ends lost 8 bases and 5 bases respectively, with 16 bases between them. The CDR3 DNA follows: TGTGCCAGCTACCTAGGGAGAGCGCACGAGCAGTACTTC. This gives the protein CASYLGRAHEQYF.

The chain has TRBV7-2 and TRBJ2-7; TRBD2 matches 11 bases. The CDR3 is 16 amino acids. Germline trimming cut 5 bases from V and 3 bases from J; bases unmatched to any gene: 9. Per germline, CDR1 SGHTA and CDR2 FQGNSA. CDR3 sequence reads: CASSLSGRAGLYEQYF. CDR3 nucleotides: TGTGCCAGCAGCCTTAGCGGGAGGGCCGGCCTCTACGAGCAGTACTTC.

This clone was observed a handful of times. The chain joins TRBV18 to TRBJ1-1; tentatively, D is TRBD1 (6 bases). With 5 bases removed from V and 11 bases from J, the gap between germline ends came to 9 bases. Germline CDR1 reads KGHSH; CDR2 reads LQKENI. This CDR3 has 10 amino acids. The CDR3 region has the DNA TGTGCCAGCTCAACAGGGAACGCTTTCTTT. Its protein is CASSTGNAFF.

The CDR3 sequence: CASSERGPGKNIQYF. DNA of the CDR3: TGTGCCAGCAGTGAGAGGGGGCCTGGGAAAAACATTCAGTACTTC. V usage is TRBV2 and J usage is TRBJ2-4, with 7 nucleotides matching TRBD1. V trimming: 3 bases; J trimming: 4 bases; junction bases outside the gene matches: 6. The CDR3 length is 15 residues. Germline V gene data show CDR1 as SNHLY and CDR2 as FYNNEI.

J is TRBJ1-3 and V is TRBV6-1; 8 bases fit TRBD1. J was trimmed by 3 bases and V by 3 bases; bases with no gene match: 7. The CDR3 has 16 residues. Germline lookup yields CDR1 MNHNS and CDR2 SASEGT. CDR3 DNA: TGTGCCAGCAGTGATTCCCAGGGGGCGGTTGGAAACACCATATATTTT. This gives the protein CASSDSQGAVGNTIYF.

The chain carries TRBV15 and TRBJ2-3, with 7 bases that match TRBD2. The V gene end was trimmed by 0 bases and the J gene end by 2 bases; junction bases not matched to a gene: 2. From germline, CDR1 is LNHNV and CDR2 YYDKDF (reference sequence). This CDR3 contains 15 residues. CDR3 loop: CATSRDGTTTDTQYF. The CDR3 coding sequence is TGTGCCACCAGCAGAGATGGGACTACCACAGATACGCAGTATTTT.

V gene TRBV18 combines with J gene TRBJ2-3; D gene uncertain. V was pared by 1 base and J by 4 bases, with 9 bases between. CDR3 length equals 14 residues. The V gene's germline CDR1 is KGHSH and CDR2 LQKENI. CDR3 loop: CASSPRALPDTQYF. In DNA, the CDR3 is TGTGCCAGCTCACCACGGGCCTTACCAGATACGCAGTATTTT.

This sequence joins TRBV23-1 and TRBJ2-3, with 10 bases that match TRBD1. TRBV23-1 is classed as an ORF, of uncertain function. The CDR3 has 18 residues. V dropped 2 bases and J dropped 2; count of bases not matched to a gene: 10. The CDR3 DNA sequence: TGCGCCAGCAGTCAACCCGGGACAGGGGCACCCGACACAGATACGCAGTATTTT. Translating it yields CASSQPGTGAPDTDTQYF.